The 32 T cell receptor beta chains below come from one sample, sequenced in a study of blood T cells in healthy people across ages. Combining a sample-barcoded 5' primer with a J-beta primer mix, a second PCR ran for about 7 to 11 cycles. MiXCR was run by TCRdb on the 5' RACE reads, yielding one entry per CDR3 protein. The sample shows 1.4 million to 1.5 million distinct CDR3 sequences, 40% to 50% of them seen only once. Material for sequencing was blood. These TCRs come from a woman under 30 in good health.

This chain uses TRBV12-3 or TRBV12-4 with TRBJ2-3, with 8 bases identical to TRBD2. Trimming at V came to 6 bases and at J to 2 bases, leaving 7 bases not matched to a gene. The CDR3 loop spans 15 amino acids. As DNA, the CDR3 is TGTGCCAGCAGGAATCTAGCGGGCCTCACAGATACGCAGTATTTT. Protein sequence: CASRNLAGLTDTQYF.

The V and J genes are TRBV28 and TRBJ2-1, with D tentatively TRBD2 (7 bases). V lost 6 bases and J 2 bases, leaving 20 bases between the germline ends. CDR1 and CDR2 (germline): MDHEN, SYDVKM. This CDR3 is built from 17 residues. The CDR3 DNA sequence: TGTGCCAGCAGCCCTTTGGGGGGGCAACCAACCTACAATGAGCAGTTCTTC. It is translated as CASSPLGGQPTYNEQFF.

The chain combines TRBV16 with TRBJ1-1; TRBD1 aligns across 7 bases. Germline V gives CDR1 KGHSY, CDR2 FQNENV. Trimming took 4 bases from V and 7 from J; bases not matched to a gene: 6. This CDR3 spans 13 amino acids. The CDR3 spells CASSRGGSGEAFF. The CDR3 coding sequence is TGTGCCAGCAGCCGAGGGGGCAGTGGTGAAGCTTTCTTT.

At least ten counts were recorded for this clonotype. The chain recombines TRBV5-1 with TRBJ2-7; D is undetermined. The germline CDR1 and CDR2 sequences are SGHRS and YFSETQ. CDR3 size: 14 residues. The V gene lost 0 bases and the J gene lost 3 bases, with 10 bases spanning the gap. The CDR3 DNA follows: TGCGCCAGCAGCTTGGGACCGGGCCTCTACGAGCAGTACTTC. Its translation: CASSLGPGLYEQYF.

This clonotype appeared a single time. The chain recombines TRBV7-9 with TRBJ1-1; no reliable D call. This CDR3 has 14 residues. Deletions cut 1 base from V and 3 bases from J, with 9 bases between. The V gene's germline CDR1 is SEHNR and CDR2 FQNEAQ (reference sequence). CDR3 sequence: CASSLETLDTEAFF. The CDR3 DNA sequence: TGTGCCAGCAGCTTAGAGACTTTGGACACTGAAGCTTTCTTT.

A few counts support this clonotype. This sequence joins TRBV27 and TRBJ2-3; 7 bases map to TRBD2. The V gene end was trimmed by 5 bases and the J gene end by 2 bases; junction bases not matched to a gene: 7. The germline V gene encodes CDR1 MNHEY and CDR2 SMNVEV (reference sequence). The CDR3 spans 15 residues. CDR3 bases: TGTGCCAGCAGTATCCGGGACTATAACACAGATACGCAGTATTTT. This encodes CASSIRDYNTDTQYF.

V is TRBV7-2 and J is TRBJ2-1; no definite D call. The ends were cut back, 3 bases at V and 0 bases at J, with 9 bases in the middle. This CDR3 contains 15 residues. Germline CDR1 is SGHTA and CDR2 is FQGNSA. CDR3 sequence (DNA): TGTGCCAGCAGCTTTCAGCACAGCTCCTACAATGAGCAGTTCTTC. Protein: CASSFQHSSYNEQFF.

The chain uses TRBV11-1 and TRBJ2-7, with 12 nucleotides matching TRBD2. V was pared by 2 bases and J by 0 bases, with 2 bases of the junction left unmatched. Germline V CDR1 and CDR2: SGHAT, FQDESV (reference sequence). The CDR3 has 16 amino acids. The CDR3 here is CASSLRTSGISYEQYF. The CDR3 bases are TGTGCCAGCAGCTTACGGACTAGCGGGATCTCCTACGAGCAGTACTTC.

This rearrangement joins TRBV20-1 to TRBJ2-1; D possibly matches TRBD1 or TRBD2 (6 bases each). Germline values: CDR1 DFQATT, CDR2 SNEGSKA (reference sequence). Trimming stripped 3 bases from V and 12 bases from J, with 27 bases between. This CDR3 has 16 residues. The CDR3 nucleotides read TGCAGTGCTAGCGGGGGCACGACGACTTTCTCCTACGGGCAGTTCTTC. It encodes CSASGGTTTFSYGQFF.

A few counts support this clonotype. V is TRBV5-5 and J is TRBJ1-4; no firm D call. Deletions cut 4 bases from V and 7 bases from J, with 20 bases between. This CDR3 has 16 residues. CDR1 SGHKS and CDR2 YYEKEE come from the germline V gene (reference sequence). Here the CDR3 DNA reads TGTGCCAGCAGCAACCAGCCAGGTCGGGCCGGTGAAAAACTGTTTTTT. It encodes CASSNQPGRAGEKLFF.

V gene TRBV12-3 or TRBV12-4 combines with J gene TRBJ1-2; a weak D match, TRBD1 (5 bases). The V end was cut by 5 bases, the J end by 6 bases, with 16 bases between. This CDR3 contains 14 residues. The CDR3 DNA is TGTGCCAGCAGTCCGGACATACCGGGACATGGCTACACCTTC. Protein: CASSPDIPGHGYTF.

The CDR3 region has the DNA TGTGCCAGCAGTTACTCAGCCCTAGGGGGAACTGAAGCTTTCTTT. As protein: CASSYSALGGTEAFF. V gene TRBV6-6 combines with J gene TRBJ1-1; possibly TRBD1 for D (6 bases). Germline V gene lookup returns CDR1 MNHNY and CDR2 SVGAGI (reference sequence). Trimming removed 0 bases from V and 5 bases from J, with 13 bases in between. CDR3 length: 15 amino acids.

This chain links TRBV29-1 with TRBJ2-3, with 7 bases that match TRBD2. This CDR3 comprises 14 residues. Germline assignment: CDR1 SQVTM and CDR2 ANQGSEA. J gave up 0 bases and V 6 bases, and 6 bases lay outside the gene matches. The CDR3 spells CSVGGDFSTDTQYF. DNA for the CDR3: TGCAGCGTGGGGGGGGACTTTAGCACAGATACGCAGTATTTT.

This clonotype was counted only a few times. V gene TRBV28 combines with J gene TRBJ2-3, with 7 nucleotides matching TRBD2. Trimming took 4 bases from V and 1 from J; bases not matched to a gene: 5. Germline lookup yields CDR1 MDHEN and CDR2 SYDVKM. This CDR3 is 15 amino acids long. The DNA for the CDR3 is TGTGCCAGCAGTTACCGGGAGGACGGCACAGATACGCAGTATTTT. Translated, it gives CASSYREDGTDTQYF.

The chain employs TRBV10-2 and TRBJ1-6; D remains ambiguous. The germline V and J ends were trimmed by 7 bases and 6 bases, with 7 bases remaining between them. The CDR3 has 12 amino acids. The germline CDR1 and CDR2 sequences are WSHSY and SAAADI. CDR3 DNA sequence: TGCGCCAGCACTAATCGTAATTCACCCCTCCACTTT. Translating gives CASTNRNSPLHF.

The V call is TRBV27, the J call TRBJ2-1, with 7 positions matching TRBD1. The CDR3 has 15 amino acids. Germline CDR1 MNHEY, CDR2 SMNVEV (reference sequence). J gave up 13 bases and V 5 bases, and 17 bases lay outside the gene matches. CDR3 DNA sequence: TGTGCCAGCAGTGGCCCGGGACAGCTCCAAGAGACCCAGTTCTTC. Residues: CASSGPGQLQETQFF.

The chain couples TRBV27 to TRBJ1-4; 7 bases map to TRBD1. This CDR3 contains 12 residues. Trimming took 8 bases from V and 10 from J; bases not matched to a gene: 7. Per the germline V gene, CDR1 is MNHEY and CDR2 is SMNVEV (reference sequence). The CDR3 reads CASGRGQGKLFF. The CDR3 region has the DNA TGTGCCAGCGGGAGGGGGCAGGGAAAACTGTTTTTT.

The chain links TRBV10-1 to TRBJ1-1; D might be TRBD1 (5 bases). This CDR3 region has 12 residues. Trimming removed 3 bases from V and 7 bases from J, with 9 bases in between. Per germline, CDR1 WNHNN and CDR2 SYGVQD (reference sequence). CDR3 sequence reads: CASSDRGSEAFF. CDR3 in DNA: TGCGCCAGCAGTGATCGGGGCAGTGAAGCTTTCTTT.

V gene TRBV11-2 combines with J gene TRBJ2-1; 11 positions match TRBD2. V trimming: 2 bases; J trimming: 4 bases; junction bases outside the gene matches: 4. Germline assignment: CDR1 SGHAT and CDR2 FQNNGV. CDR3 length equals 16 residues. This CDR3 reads CASSLLLAGAYNEQFF. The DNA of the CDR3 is TGTGCCAGCAGCTTACTACTAGCGGGAGCTTACAATGAGCAGTTCTTC.

In DNA form, the CDR3 reads TGTGCCAGCAGCAAAACCCTAGCGGGAGCCCGAGAGCAGTACTTC. Translation: CASSKTLAGAREQYF. The chain has TRBV5-6 and TRBJ2-7; 10 bases match TRBD2. J lost 7 bases, V lost 4 bases, and 11 bases had no gene match. CDR1 SGHDT and CDR2 YYEEEE come from the germline V gene. There are 15 residues in the CDR3.

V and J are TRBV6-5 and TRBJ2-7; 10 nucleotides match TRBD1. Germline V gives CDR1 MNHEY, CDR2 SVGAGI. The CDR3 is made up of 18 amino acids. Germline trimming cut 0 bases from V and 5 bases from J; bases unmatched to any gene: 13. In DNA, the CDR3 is TGTGCCAGCAGTTACTCGGCCCCTGGGACAGGGGCAATCAACGAGCAGTACTTC. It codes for CASSYSAPGTGAINEQYF.

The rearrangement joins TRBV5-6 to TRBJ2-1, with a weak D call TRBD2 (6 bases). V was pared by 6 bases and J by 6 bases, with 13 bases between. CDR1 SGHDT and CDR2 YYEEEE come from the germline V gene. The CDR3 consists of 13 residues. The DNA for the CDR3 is TGTGCCAGCACCCCGGGACTGCTCAATGAGCAGTTCTTC. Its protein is CASTPGLLNEQFF.

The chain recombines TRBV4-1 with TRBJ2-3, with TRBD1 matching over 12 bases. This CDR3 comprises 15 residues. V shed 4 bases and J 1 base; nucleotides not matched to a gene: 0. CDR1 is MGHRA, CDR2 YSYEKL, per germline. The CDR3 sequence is CASSRDRGRTDTQYF. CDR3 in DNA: TGCGCCAGCAGCCGGGACAGGGGGCGCACAGATACGCAGTATTTT.

For the CDR3, the DNA is TGTGCCAGCAGCTTAGCGCGGGAGACCTACGAGCAGTACTTC. It is translated as CASSLARETYEQYF. The J gene is TRBJ2-7, the V gene TRBV7-9, with TRBD2 matching over 7 bases. CDR3 length equals 14 residues. Germline CDR1 is SEHNR and CDR2 is FQNEAQ (reference sequence). V was pared by 0 bases and J by 2 bases, with 1 base of the junction left unmatched.

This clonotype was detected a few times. The CDR3 protein is CASDCHYWLTF. The CDR3 DNA sequence: TGTGCCAGCGACTGCCACTATTGGCTGACTTTC. V and J are TRBV27 and TRBJ2-6; D unclear. CDR3 length: 11 amino acids. Germline lookup yields CDR1 MNHEY and CDR2 SMNVEV (reference sequence). The V gene lost 8 bases and the J gene lost 16 bases, with 15 bases spanning the gap.

CDR3 amino acids: CASSLAIAGGITDTQYF. CDR3 coding DNA: TGTGCCAGCAGCTTGGCGATAGCGGGAGGGATAACAGATACGCAGTATTTT. The rearrangement uses TRBV6-1 and TRBJ2-3; 11 bases fit TRBD2. CDR3 length: 17 residues. Germline lookup yields CDR1 MNHNS and CDR2 SASEGT. Trimming removed 6 bases from V and 3 bases from J; junction bases left unmatched: 11.

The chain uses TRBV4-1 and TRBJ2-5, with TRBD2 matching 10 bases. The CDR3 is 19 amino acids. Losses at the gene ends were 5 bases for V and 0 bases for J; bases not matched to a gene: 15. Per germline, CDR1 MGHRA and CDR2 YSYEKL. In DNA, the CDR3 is TGCGCCAGCAGCGACGCTGAGGGACTAGCGAGCTACAACCAAGAGACCCAGTACTTC. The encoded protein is CASSDAEGLASYNQETQYF.

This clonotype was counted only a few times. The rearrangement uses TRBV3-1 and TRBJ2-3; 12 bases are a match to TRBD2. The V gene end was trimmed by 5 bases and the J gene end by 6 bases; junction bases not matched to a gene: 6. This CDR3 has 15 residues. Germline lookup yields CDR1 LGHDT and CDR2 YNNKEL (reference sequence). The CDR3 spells CASSSETSGRDTQYF. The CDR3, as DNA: TGTGCCAGCAGCTCTGAAACTAGCGGGAGGGATACGCAGTATTTT.

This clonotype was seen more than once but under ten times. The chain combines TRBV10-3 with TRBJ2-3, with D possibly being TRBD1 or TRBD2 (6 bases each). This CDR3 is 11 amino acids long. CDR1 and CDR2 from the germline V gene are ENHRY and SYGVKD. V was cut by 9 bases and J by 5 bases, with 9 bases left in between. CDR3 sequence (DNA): TGTGCCATAGGGGGGAGAGATACGCAGTATTTT. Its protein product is CAIGGRDTQYF.

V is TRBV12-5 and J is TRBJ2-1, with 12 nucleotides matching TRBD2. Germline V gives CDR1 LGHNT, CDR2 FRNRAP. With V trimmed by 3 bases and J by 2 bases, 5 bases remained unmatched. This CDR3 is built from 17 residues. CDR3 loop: CASGFLLAGGTYNEQFF. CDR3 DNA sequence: TGTGCTAGTGGTTTCCTCCTAGCGGGAGGGACCTACAATGAGCAGTTCTTC.

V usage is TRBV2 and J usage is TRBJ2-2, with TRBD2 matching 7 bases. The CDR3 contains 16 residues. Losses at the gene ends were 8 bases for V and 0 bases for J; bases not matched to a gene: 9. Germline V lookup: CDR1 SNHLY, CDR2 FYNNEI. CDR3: CASGLPLATNTGELFF. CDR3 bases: TGTGCCAGCGGCCTTCCACTAGCGACGAACACCGGGGAGCTGTTTTTT.

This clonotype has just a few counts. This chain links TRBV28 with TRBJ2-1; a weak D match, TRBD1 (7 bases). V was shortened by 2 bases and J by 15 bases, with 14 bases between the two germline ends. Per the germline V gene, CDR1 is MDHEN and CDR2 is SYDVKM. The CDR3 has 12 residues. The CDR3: CASSLAGQRRFF. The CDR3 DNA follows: TGTGCCAGCAGTTTAGCGGGACAGAGGCGGTTCTTC.